This entry lists 11 T cell receptor beta chains sequenced from one sample in a study of identical twins. TCRdb re-called the 5' RACE reads with MiXCR, one entry per CDR3 protein. The table includes approximately 1.8 million distinct CDR3 sequences, under 35% detected once. The sample comprised cord blood. The receptors stem from a newborn girl in good health.

There are a few counts of this clonotype. The V and J genes are TRBV20-1 and TRBJ2-1; TRBD2 aligns across 7 bases. The CDR3 length is 15 residues. Losses at the gene ends were 0 bases for V and 6 bases for J; bases not matched to a gene: 8. CDR1 is DFQATT and CDR2 is SNEGSKA in the germline V gene (reference sequence). CDR3 nucleotides: TGCAGTGCTAGAGATCGAACGGGGGGACGCAATGAGCAGTTCTTC. It yields the protein CSARDRTGGRNEQFF.

A few counts support this clonotype. The chain carries TRBV20-1 and TRBJ2-4; no firm D call. This CDR3 comprises 15 residues. V lost 2 bases, J lost 0 bases, and 11 bases lay in between. Germline assignment: CDR1 DFQATT and CDR2 SNEGSKA (reference sequence). The CDR3 here is CSARSLRTAKNIQYF. The CDR3, as DNA: TGCAGTGCTAGATCCCTCAGGACAGCCAAAAACATTCAGTACTTC.

The chain joins TRBV18 to TRBJ2-5; TRBD1 is a possible D gene (6 bases). CDR1 is KGHSH and CDR2 is LQKENI in the germline V gene. Trimming left V 4 bases short and J 3 bases short, with 15 bases between. There are 15 residues in the CDR3. CDR3 sequence (DNA): TGTGCCAGCTCACGGCCGGGACATGCTGAAGAGACCCAGTACTTC. This codes for CASSRPGHAEETQYF. Full variable domain (missing parts from reference TRBV18 and TRBJ2-5): NAGVMQNPRHLVRRRGQEARLRCSPMKGHSHVYWYRQLPEEGLKFMVYLQKENIIDESGMPKERFSAEFPKEGPSILRIQQVVRGDSAAYFCASSRPGHAEETQYFGPGTRLLVL.

This sequence joins TRBV18 and TRBJ2-3; D might be TRBD1 (5 bases). Per the germline V gene, CDR1 is KGHSH and CDR2 is LQKENI. V gave up 2 bases and J gave up 0 bases, with 15 bases separating them. The CDR3 is 17 residues long. The chain's CDR3 is CASSPELRAGSTDTQYF. The DNA of the CDR3 is TGTGCCAGCTCACCAGAGCTAAGGGCAGGGAGCACAGATACGCAGTATTTT.

The chain has TRBV3-1 and TRBJ1-1; no reliable D call. Between the trimmed V and J ends, which lost 0 bases and 3 bases, there was a span of 8 bases. This CDR3 is built from 14 residues. Germline assignment: CDR1 LGHDT and CDR2 YNNKEL (reference sequence). The CDR3 is CASSQDSSYTEAFF. In DNA, the CDR3 is TGTGCCAGCAGCCAAGATAGTAGTTACACTGAAGCTTTCTTT.

This clonotype has just a few counts. This chain connects TRBV6-5 to TRBJ2-1; 9 bases agree with TRBD2. Per the germline V gene, CDR1 is MNHEY and CDR2 is SVGAGI. The CDR3 is made up of 17 amino acids. V gave up 0 bases and J gave up 4 bases; unmatched junction bases: 7. The CDR3 DNA sequence: TGTGCCAGCAGTTACTCTCCTAGCGGGATCATTTACAATGAGCAGTTCTTC. It encodes CASSYSPSGIIYNEQFF.

This clonotype has a count of ten or more. V gene TRBV9 combines with J gene TRBJ1-2; D unclear. Trimming stripped 0 bases from V and 4 bases from J, with 13 bases between. CDR3 length: 15 amino acids. Germline V lookup: CDR1 SGDLS, CDR2 YYNGEE. CDR3 sequence reads: CASSVEEGSLYGYTF. DNA for the CDR3: TGTGCCAGCAGCGTAGAAGAAGGCAGCCTCTATGGCTACACCTTC.

The chain combines TRBV5-1 with TRBJ1-4; the D gene is possibly TRBD1 (5 bases). Per the germline V gene, CDR1 is SGHRS and CDR2 is YFSETQ. The CDR3 runs 15 residues. The V gene lost 1 base and the J gene lost 6 bases, with 13 bases spanning the gap. In DNA, the CDR3 is TGCGCCAGCAGCTTGATGAGCCGGGGGGATGAAAAACTGTTTTTT. This gives the protein CASSLMSRGDEKLFF.

There are many counts of this clonotype. This sequence joins TRBV7-9 and TRBJ1-1; possible D gene TRBD1, 5 bases. Germline V gene sequence: CDR1 SEHNR, CDR2 FQNEAQ (reference sequence). V lost 5 bases and J lost 0, with 10 bases in between. The CDR3 sequence is 14 residues long. The CDR3 is CASSRGRMNTEAFF. For the CDR3, the DNA is TGTGCCAGCAGCCGGGGACGGATGAACACTGAAGCTTTCTTT.

This CDR3 reads CASSVADRGNSPLHF. CDR3 bases: TGTGCCAGCAGCGTAGCTGACAGGGGGAATTCACCCCTCCACTTT. This sequence joins TRBV9 and TRBJ1-6; 9 bases fit TRBD1. Per the germline V gene, CDR1 is SGDLS and CDR2 is YYNGEE. V lost 0 bases and J lost 7; bases outside the gene matches: 2. The length of the CDR3 is 15 residues.

J is TRBJ2-6 and V is TRBV20-1; D is unclear. The length of the CDR3 is 16 residues. V was shortened by 3 bases and J by 0 bases, with 12 bases between the two germline ends. Germline V gene data show CDR1 as DFQATT and CDR2 as SNEGSKA (reference sequence). In nucleotides, the CDR3 is TGCAGTGCTAGTACGATGAGGCGCTCTGGGGCCAACGTCCTGACTTTC. It specifies CSASTMRRSGANVLTF.